A single TCR beta chain is shown here with its context. These data are taken from a study of blood T cell repertoires in COVID-19. This table comes from immunoSEQ multiplex PCR, and its TCRdb copy is limited to in-frame clones, with some not included. The sample lists some 350,000 clones; roughly 86% were seen once. Germline V gene lookup returns CDR1 SGHRS and CDR2 YFSETQ. With 1 base clipped from V and 3 bases from J, the junction kept 5 bases outside the gene matches. The CDR3 totals 15 residues. The chain uses TRBV5-1 and TRBJ2-7, with 9 bases lining up with TRBD1. This receptor was obtained from a human donor in a cohort sampled during active COVID-19. Specimen: peripheral blood. This CDR3 reads CASSLLSTGGYEQYF. The CDR3 nucleotides are TGCGCCAGCAGCTTGCTTTCGACAGGGGGCTACGAGCAGTACTTC.